What follows are 3 T cell receptor beta chains derived from one specimen sequenced in a study of human T cells and chemical hapten exposure. Specified time point: patch test 2, 6 weeks after DPC sensitization. Treatment meaning: therapeutic diphenylcyclopropenone sensitization with weekly scalp DPC. TCRdb processed the RACE reads anew with MiXCR; each CDR3 protein has one entry. This sample has just over 40,000 distinct CDR3 sequences, with roughly 3.3% found just once. Sequenced material: whole blood, taken in connection with sensitization to the hapten diphenylcyclopropenone (DPC). These receptors all stem from a man between 40 and 49 years old with alopecia areata. Some clones in this sample may be carry-over from other donors' samples.

There are many counts of this clonotype. V is TRBV12-3 or TRBV12-4 and J is TRBJ1-1; D gene unclear. This CDR3 has 13 residues. The V end lost 8 bases, the J end lost 4 bases, and 14 bases lay between the germline ends. This CDR3 reads CASHLRSATEAFF. The CDR3 DNA reads TGTGCCAGCCACCTCCGGAGCGCCACTGAAGCTTTCTTT.

Many counts were recorded for this clonotype. This chain joins TRBV20-1 and TRBJ2-7; a weak D match, TRBD2 (6 bases). The CDR3 consists of 16 residues. Per the germline V gene, CDR1 is DFQATT and CDR2 is SNEGSKA (reference sequence). V lost 1 base and J 1 base, leaving 17 bases between the germline ends. In DNA form, the CDR3 reads TGCAGTGCTAGAGTCCCCCCACGTGGGAGGTCCTACGAGCAGTACTTC. This codes for CSARVPPRGRSYEQYF.

This clonotype was recorded many times. The V gene is TRBV7-9, the J gene TRBJ1-1; maybe TRBD1 (6 bases). Germline V gene lookup returns CDR1 SEHNR and CDR2 FQNEAQ (reference sequence). V dropped 5 bases and J dropped 5 bases, with 15 bases sitting between them. The length of the CDR3 is 14 residues. The CDR3 sequence: CASSMTRGHTEAFF. CDR3 DNA sequence: TGTGCCAGCAGCATGACAAGGGGACATACTGAAGCTTTCTTT.